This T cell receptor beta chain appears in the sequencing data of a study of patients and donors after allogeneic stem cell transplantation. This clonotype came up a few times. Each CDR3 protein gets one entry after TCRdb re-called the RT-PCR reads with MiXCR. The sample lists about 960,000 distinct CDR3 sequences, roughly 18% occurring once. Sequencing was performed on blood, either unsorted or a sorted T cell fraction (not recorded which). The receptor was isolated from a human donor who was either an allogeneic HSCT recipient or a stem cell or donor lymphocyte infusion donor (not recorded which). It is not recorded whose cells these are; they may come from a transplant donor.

The CDR3 nucleotides read TGTGCCAGCAGCGTAGATGGACAGGGGTTGTCCGGGGAGCTGTTTTTT. Its translation: CASSVDGQGLSGELFF. The V call is TRBV9, the J call TRBJ2-2; 9 nucleotides line up with TRBD1. V shed 0 bases and J 6 bases; nucleotides not matched to a gene: 6. The germline V gene has CDR1 SGDLS and CDR2 YYNGEE. The CDR3 is made up of 16 amino acids. Combining the CDR3 with reference TRBV9 and TRBJ2-2 gives the whole variable domain DSGVTQTPKHLITATGQRVTLRCSPRSGDLSVYWYQQSLDQGLQFLIQYYNGEERAKGNILERFSAQQFPDLHSELNLSSLELGDSALYFCASSVDGQGLSGELFFGEGSRLTVL.